Listed here is a single T cell receptor beta chain. Its antigen is currently unknown. CDR1 and CDR2 (germline): MNHEY, SMNVEV (reference sequence). The CDR3 sequence is 16 residues long. Trimming removed 7 bases at V and 3 bases at J, with 21 bases between. Produced via immunoSEQ multiplex PCR; TCRdb's table is partial and in-frame only. Found here are around 13,000 clones, over 70% of them singletons; the top ten hold around 10%. The data originate from a study of immune cell composition in non-small cell lung cancer. Study-wide results and caveats: Smoking pack-years did not significantly correlate with tumour TCR-beta clonality. Overall clonality, unlike maximal tumour-associated clone frequency, did not predict TIL reactivity.

The source is a human donor with non-small cell lung cancer. What was sequenced was lung tumor tissue. The chain couples TRBV27 to TRBJ1-1; D is undetermined. CDR3 region: CASNTSPVGMDTEAFF. The CDR3 DNA reads TGTGCCAGCAATACCTCGCCAGTAGGGATGGACACTGAAGCTTTCTTT.